Below are 25 T cell receptor beta chains sequenced from a single sample in a study of control samples from healthy donors and cancer patients. Measured with immunoSEQ multiplex PCR; TCRdb has only the in-frame clones, and not every one. The sample holds more than 75,000 clones, around three quarters seen once. Sequenced material: blood. All receptors derive from a woman aged 25 to 39 in good health.

This chain joins TRBV6-2 or TRBV6-3 and TRBJ2-7; D is unresolved. This CDR3 spans 15 amino acids. Per the germline V gene, CDR1 is MNHEY and CDR2 is SVGEGT. The germline V and J ends were trimmed by 0 bases and 3 bases, with 12 bases remaining between them. CDR3: CASSYSTSQNYEQYF. Here the CDR3 DNA reads TGTGCCAGCAGTTACTCGACCTCTCAGAACTACGAGCAGTACTTC.

The chain employs TRBV5-1 and TRBJ2-7; no clear D. CDR1 SGHRS and CDR2 YFSETQ come from the germline V gene. With 1 base removed from V and 5 bases from J, the gap between germline ends came to 10 bases. The CDR3 runs 13 residues. The CDR3 protein is CASSLFSRDEQYF. DNA for the CDR3: TGCGCCAGCAGCTTGTTCTCGCGCGACGAGCAGTACTTC.

The V gene is TRBV6-4, the J gene TRBJ2-1; the match to TRBD2 covers 11 bases. There are 14 residues in the CDR3. V was clipped by 4 bases and J by 6 bases; unmatched bases: 2. Germline V CDR1 and CDR2: MRHNA, SNTAGT. CDR3 nucleotides: TGTGCCAGCAGTGTTAGCGGGGGGGCCAATGAGCAGTTCTTC. Translated, it gives CASSVSGGANEQFF.

V is TRBV18 and J is TRBJ2-7, with TRBD1 matching 12 bases. The CDR3 is 15 amino acids. Looked up from germline, CDR1 is KGHSH and CDR2 is LQKENI. J lost 1 base, V lost 6 bases, and 4 bases had no gene match. CDR3 residues: CASSLGQGASYEQYF. As DNA, the CDR3 is TGTGCCAGCTCTCTGGGACAGGGGGCGTCCTACGAGCAGTACTTC.

The chain employs TRBV19 and TRBJ1-5; possibly TRBD1 for D (6 bases). This CDR3 region has 16 residues. Deletions cut 3 bases from V and 0 bases from J, with 12 bases between. Germline V gene data show CDR1 as LNHDA and CDR2 as SQIVND (reference sequence). As DNA, the CDR3 is TGTGCCAGTAGTATTGGGGGGGCCTATAGCAATCAGCCCCAGCATTTT. Its protein is CASSIGGAYSNQPQHF. Full variable domain (outside the CDR3, taken from reference TRBV19 and TRBJ1-5): DGGITQSPKYLFRKEGQNVTLSCEQNLNHDAMYWYRQDPGQGLRLIYYSQIVNDFQKGDIAEGYSVSREKKESFPLTVTSAQKNPTAFYLCASSIGGAYSNQPQHFGDGTRLSIL.

This clone turned up a few times. This rearrangement joins TRBV19 to TRBJ1-5; D is unclear. CDR3 length: 13 residues. Deletions cut 5 bases from V and 0 bases from J, with 5 bases between. The germline CDR1 and CDR2 sequences are LNHDA and SQIVND (reference sequence). The CDR3 reads CASSDVSNQPQHF. CDR3 coding DNA: TGTGCCAGTAGTGATGTTAGCAATCAGCCCCAGCATTTT.

The rearrangement links TRBV7-9 to TRBJ1-6; 7 positions match TRBD1. The junction had 1 base not matched to a gene; V was cut back by 1 base and J by 7 bases. Germline CDR1 reads SEHNR; CDR2 reads FQNEAQ (reference sequence). The length of the CDR3 is 14 residues. The CDR3 DNA reads TGTGCCAGCAGCTTAGAACAGGGGAATTCACCCCTCCACTTT. Translating it yields CASSLEQGNSPLHF. Using reference TRBV7-9 and TRBJ1-6 for the parts outside the CDR3, the full variable domain is DTGVSQNPRHKITKRGQNVTFRCDPISEHNRLYWYRQTLGQGPEFLTYFQNEAQLEKSRLLSDRFSAERPKGSFSTLEIQRTEQGDSAMYLCASSLEQGNSPLHFGNGTRLTVT.

The rearrangement links TRBV6-5 to TRBJ1-2; 7 positions match TRBD1. CDR3 length equals 13 residues. From germline, CDR1 is MNHEY and CDR2 SVGAGI. V lost 5 bases, J lost 2 bases, and 2 bases stayed unmatched. The CDR3 loop is CASSIQGNYGYTF. The CDR3 DNA follows: TGTGCCAGCAGTATACAGGGGAACTATGGCTACACCTTC.

The J gene is TRBJ2-6, the V gene TRBV19; weak D call: TRBD1 (5 bases). Trimming removed 7 bases at V and 1 base at J, with 17 bases between. The CDR3 length is 17 residues. Germline CDR1 LNHDA, CDR2 SQIVND (reference sequence). The CDR3 here is CASMENRLPSGANVLTF. The CDR3, as DNA: TGTGCCAGTATGGAAAACAGGCTACCATCTGGGGCCAACGTCCTGACTTTC. Looking up the rest from reference TRBV19 and TRBJ2-6 gives the full variable domain: DGGITQSPKYLFRKEGQNVTLSCEQNLNHDAMYWYRQDPGQGLRLIYYSQIVNDFQKGDIAEGYSVSREKKESFPLTVTSAQKNPTAFYLCASMENRLPSGANVLTFGAGSRLTVL.

The chain recombines TRBV12-5 with TRBJ1-5; TRBD1 is a possible D gene (6 bases). Trimming removed 3 bases at V and 3 bases at J, with 18 bases between. The germline V gene encodes CDR1 LGHNT and CDR2 FRNRAP. The CDR3 runs 17 residues. CDR3 sequence reads: CASGFRAWGPNNQPQHF. The CDR3 DNA reads as TGTGCTAGTGGTTTTAGGGCCTGGGGGCCAAACAATCAGCCCCAGCATTTT.

The chain is built from TRBV12-5 and TRBJ2-1, with a weak D call TRBD2 (6 bases). Trimming took 6 bases from V and 0 from J, leaving 12 bases between them. Germline V gene sequence: CDR1 LGHNT, CDR2 FRNRAP. There are 15 residues in the CDR3. This chain's CDR3 is CASGPGALSYNEQFF. The CDR3, as DNA: TGTGCTAGTGGCCCGGGAGCCCTCTCCTACAATGAGCAGTTCTTC.

The chain carries TRBV6-6 and TRBJ1-2; TRBD1 agrees at 8 bases. Germline V gene lookup returns CDR1 MNHNY and CDR2 SVGAGI (reference sequence). The CDR3 covers 15 residues. V gave up 3 bases and J gave up 4 bases; unmatched junction bases: 7. The CDR3, as DNA: TGTGCCAGCAGTTATTCACCAGGGGGCGTCTATGGCTACACCTTC. This codes for CASSYSPGGVYGYTF.

This chain joins TRBV9 and TRBJ2-3, with D hard to call. V lost 0 bases to trimming and J lost 5 bases, with 16 bases between them. This CDR3 is built from 16 residues. The germline V gene encodes CDR1 SGDLS and CDR2 YYNGEE. In DNA form, the CDR3 reads TGTGCCAGCAGCGTAGCCGAAGGACCGCCTGTAGATACGCAGTATTTT. Encoded protein: CASSVAEGPPVDTQYF.

V is TRBV7-2 and J is TRBJ1-2; 7 nucleotides line up with TRBD1. Germline CDR1 reads SGHTA; CDR2 reads FQGNSA. The CDR3 sequence is 15 residues long. V was pared by 5 bases and J by 0 bases, with 6 bases of the junction left unmatched. CDR3 residues: CASSPGGGANYGYTF. The CDR3 nucleotides read TGTGCCAGCAGCCCAGGGGGGGGCGCTAACTATGGCTACACCTTC.

The chain joins TRBV6-5 to TRBJ2-3; a possible D gene is TRBD1 (6 bases). V was cut by 6 bases and J by 2 bases, with 12 bases left in between. The CDR3 runs to 14 residues. Germline CDR1 reads MNHEY; CDR2 reads SVGAGI. CDR3 coding DNA: TGTGCCAGCAGAAGGGACACGAACACAGATACGCAGTATTTT. Protein product: CASRRDTNTDTQYF.

The genes are TRBV18 and TRBJ1-2, with 8 bases fitting TRBD1. The length of the CDR3 is 13 residues. V dropped 6 bases and J dropped 8; count of bases not matched to a gene: 8. CDR1 KGHSH and CDR2 LQKENI come from the germline V gene. The CDR3 loop reads CASSRGQGEGYTF. The CDR3 bases are TGTGCCAGCTCCCGAGGACAGGGAGAGGGCTACACCTTC.

The rearrangement joins TRBV7-9 to TRBJ1-6; no definite D call. CDR3 length: 17 residues. The germline CDR1 and CDR2 sequences are SEHNR and FQNEAQ (reference sequence). V was trimmed by 0 bases and J by 8 bases, leaving 17 bases between them. The CDR3 spells CASSLAAGFEVDSPLHF. The CDR3 nucleotides are TGTGCCAGCAGCTTAGCGGCGGGTTTTGAAGTGGATTCACCCCTCCACTTT.

This clone was recorded once. This sequence joins TRBV5-4 and TRBJ1-6; 11 nucleotides match TRBD1. Trimming removed 4 bases from V and 11 bases from J; junction bases left unmatched: 11. This CDR3 spans 16 amino acids. Germline V gives CDR1 SGHNT, CDR2 YYREEE (reference sequence). CDR3 sequence (DNA): TGTGCCAGCAGCGTAGGACAGGGGGCGTTCCTGGCACCCCTCCACTTT. Translation: CASSVGQGAFLAPLHF. The whole variable domain, filled in from reference TRBV5-4 and TRBJ1-6, reads ETGVTQSPTHLIKTRGQQVTLRCSSQSGHNTVSWYQQALGQGPQFIFQYYREEENGRGNFPPRFSGLQFPNYSSELNVNALELDDSALYLCASSVGQGAFLAPLHFGNGTRLTVT.

The gene calls are TRBV5-6 and TRBJ1-1; TRBD1 might be the D (6 bases). Germline values: CDR1 SGHDT, CDR2 YYEEEE. The CDR3 totals 14 residues. Trimming cost V 1 base and J 5 bases, with 12 bases left between them. The CDR3 DNA follows: TGTGCCAGCAGCTTGCCGGGACAATCGACTGAAGCTTTCTTT. Protein product: CASSLPGQSTEAFF.

V is TRBV11-2 and J is TRBJ2-1; 8 nucleotides match TRBD1. Germline CDR1 SGHAT, CDR2 FQNNGV. Unmatched junction bases numbered 7, after V lost 5 bases and J lost 10 bases. The CDR3 consists of 13 residues. CDR3 coding DNA: TGTGCCAGCAGCACCGACAGGGGCCTAGAGCAGTTCTTC. Its translation is CASSTDRGLEQFF.

The count of this clone is one. The V call is TRBV30, the J call TRBJ2-3; TRBD2 is a possible D gene (6 bases). CDR1 and CDR2 (germline): GTSNPN, SVGIG (reference sequence). The V gene lost 4 bases and the J gene lost 2 bases, with 13 bases spanning the gap. The CDR3 totals 14 residues. For the CDR3, the DNA is TGTGCCTGGACTTTGGAGGGCTTCACAGATACGCAGTATTTT. Amino acids: CAWTLEGFTDTQYF.

The V gene is TRBV2, the J gene TRBJ2-5; TRBD2 matches 8 bases. Germline V gives CDR1 SNHLY, CDR2 FYNNEI. The V gene end was trimmed by 4 bases and the J gene end by 3 bases; junction bases not matched to a gene: 7. The CDR3 is made up of 15 amino acids. In nucleotides, the CDR3 is TGTGCCAGCAGTGTCCCGCGGGGGGTGGAAGAGACCCAGTACTTC. Its translation is CASSVPRGVEETQYF.

This sequence joins TRBV12-5 and TRBJ1-1, with D unclear. Between the trimmed V and J ends, which lost 5 bases and 0 bases, there was a span of 7 bases. The CDR3 runs 13 residues. The V gene's germline CDR1 is LGHNT and CDR2 FRNRAP. The CDR3 sequence: CASGPLVNTEAFF. In nucleotides, the CDR3 is TGTGCTAGTGGTCCGCTTGTGAACACTGAAGCTTTCTTT.

This chain joins TRBV30 and TRBJ1-6; D is uncertain. With 0 bases removed from V and 6 bases from J, the gap between germline ends came to 12 bases. Germline V gene sequence: CDR1 GTSNPN, CDR2 SVGIG (reference sequence). The CDR3 is 15 amino acids. The CDR3 sequence: CAWSVGQAGNSPLHF. CDR3 sequence (DNA): TGTGCCTGGAGTGTAGGGCAGGCGGGTAATTCACCCCTCCACTTT.

V is TRBV6-5 and J is TRBJ1-6; 9 nucleotides agree with TRBD1. V shed 6 bases and J 7 bases; nucleotides not matched to a gene: 4. The CDR3 has 14 amino acids. Germline-derived CDR1 and CDR2 are MNHEY and SVGAGI. CDR3 protein: CASSRGQGNSPLHF. CDR3 nucleotides: TGTGCCAGCAGCCGGGGACAGGGAAATTCACCCCTCCACTTT.